This T cell receptor (beta chain) emerged from a study of cytomegalovirus exposure and HLA in healthy donors. Study-wide points: In a later analysis, productive TCRs from donors in an Asian-associated ancestry cluster reportedly carried fewer N-insertions than the cohort mean.

The V and J ends lost 8 bases and 0 bases respectively, with 12 bases between them. The CDR3 consists of 14 residues. The germline CDR1 and CDR2 sequences are MNHNS and SASEGT. PCR used 60 Vbeta primers and 13 Jbeta primers. Libraries were prepared by immunoSEQ multiplex PCR; TCRdb keeps only in-frame clonotypes and omits some of them. The sample has under 150,000 clones; roughly 70% are singletons. As concerns this clone: What it binds is unknown.

The gene calls are TRBV6-1 and TRBJ2-3; a weak D match, TRBD1 (6 bases). The TCR comes from a woman younger than 30 in good health and CMV-seronegative. The sample consisted of PBMCs. Written as DNA, the CDR3 is TGTGCCAGCTCTCAGACAGGTAGCACAGATACGCAGTATTTT. This codes for CASSQTGSTDTQYF.